A selection of T cell receptor beta chains follows, all from one sample in a study of blood T cell repertoires in COVID-19. Sequenced by immunoSEQ multiplex PCR; TCRdb stores in-frame clones only, minus some. The top ten clones hold 4.5% to 6% of a sample with under 95,000 clones, about nine tenths of them seen once. The sequenced sample consisted of peripheral blood. The receptors were gathered from a woman older than 75 with acute or convalescent COVID-19. Each CDR3 is given with its conserved first and last residue. The D gene is left open where the match is weak. Clone size, where shown, is once, few, many, or a class for clones that have expanded.

V	D	J	size	length	DNA	CDR3
TRBV5-4	NA	TRBJ2-7	NA	15	TGTGCCAGCAGCTTGGGAAGCGGGTTCGGGTACGAGCAGTACTTC	CASSLGSGFGYEQYF
TRBV19	TRBD2	TRBJ2-1	NA	15	TGTGCCAGTAAACAAGCGGGAGTTTTCTACAATGAGCAGTTCTTC	CASKQAGVFYNEQFF
TRBV11-3	TRBD1	TRBJ2-7	NA	13	TGTGCCAGCAGCTCGTCGACAGGGGACGAGCAGTACTTC	CASSSSTGDEQYF
TRBV9	TRBD1	TRBJ2-5	NA	16	TGTGCCAGCAGCGTTGGGACAGGGGAGAGTTGGGAGACCCAGTACTTC	CASSVGTGESWETQYF
TRBV7-9	TRBD1	TRBJ1-6	NA	15	TGTGCCAGCAGCCTAGGACAGGGGACTAATTCACCCCTCCACTTT	CASSLGQGTNSPLHF
TRBV10-3	TRBD2	TRBJ2-3	once	15	TGTGCCATAATGGGACTAGCGGGAAGCACAGATACGCAGTATTTT	CAIMGLAGSTDTQYF
TRBV6-1	NA	TRBJ1-2	NA	14	TGTGCCAGCAGTGAGAGGGTCGCGGACTATGGCTACACCTTC	CASSERVADYGYTF
TRBV27	NA	TRBJ2-3	NA	12	TGTGCCAGCAGTCAAACGGCAGATACGCAGTATTTT	CASSQTADTQYF
TRBV29-1	TRBD2	TRBJ2-2	NA	17	TGCAGCGTTGTTCTTCTGGGGGAGCGGGAGAACACCGGGGAGCTGTTTTTT	CSVVLLGERENTGELFF
TRBV27	NA	TRBJ2-3	NA	16	TGTGCCAGCAGTTTGGTCACCTCTTCTATTTCAGATACGCAGTATTTT	CASSLVTSSISDTQYF
TRBV5-6	TRBD2	TRBJ2-1	once	13	TGTGCCAGCAGCTTCGCGGGGGGCCTTGGGCAGTTCTTC	CASSFAGGLGQFF
TRBV19	TRBD1	TRBJ1-5	NA	14	TGTGCCAGTACCACGACAGGGGTGAATCAGCCCCAGCATTTT	CASTTTGVNQPQHF
TRBV25-1	NA	TRBJ1-2	NA	12	TGTGCCAGCGGGGACAACTACTATGGCTACACCTTC	CASGDNYYGYTF
TRBV5-1	NA	TRBJ2-7	NA	12	TGCGCCAGCAGCCGAGACAGTTACGAGCAGTACTTC	CASSRDSYEQYF
TRBV19	TRBD1	TRBJ1-1	few	15	TGTGCCAGTAGTGGGGACAGCCTCATGAACACTGAAGCTTTCTTT	CASSGDSLMNTEAFF
TRBV19	TRBD2	TRBJ2-1	NA	18	TGTGCCAGTAGTCTCCGACGGACTAGCGGGGACTCCTACAATGAGCAGTTCTTC	CASSLRRTSGDSYNEQFF
TRBV5-1	NA	TRBJ1-6	NA	16	TGCGCCAGCAGCTTCGGGGGGGACTCCTATAATTCACCCCTCCACTTT	CASSFGGDSYNSPLHF
TRBV19	TRBD2	TRBJ2-1	NA	17	TGTGCCAGTAGTATAGGGGGGACTAGAGTCAGTGGTAATGAGCAGTTCTTC	CASSIGGTRVSGNEQFF
TRBV29-1	NA	TRBJ1-1	NA	13	TGCAGCGTTGTTGTCAGTTTGAACACTGAAGCTTTCTTT	CSVVVSLNTEAFF
TRBV5-8	TRBD2	TRBJ2-7	NA	19	TGTGCCAGCAGCTTGGAGAGGGTAGGACAGAAGACTAGCGGCTACGAGCAGTACTTC	CASSLERVGQKTSGYEQYF
TRBV5-4	TRBD1	TRBJ1-1	NA	13	TGTGCCAGCAGCCGATTACAGGGGACTGAAGCTTTCTTT	CASSRLQGTEAFF
TRBV11-2	NA	TRBJ2-4	few	16	TGTGCCAGCAGCTTGGAAGGGGGATTGGCCAAAAACATTCAGTACTTC	CASSLEGGLAKNIQYF
TRBV30	NA	TRBJ2-3	once	14	TGTGCCTGGACCCGGGGCGGGGGCACAGATACGCAGTATTTT	CAWTRGGGTDTQYF
TRBV30	NA	TRBJ2-5	NA	13	TGTGCCTGGAGAGCAGGGGCCCAGGGGACCCAGTACTTC	CAWRAGAQGTQYF
TRBV7-9	NA	TRBJ1-2	NA	14	TGTGCCAGCAGCTTAGCGCAAGGGGGCTATGGCTACACCTTC	CASSLAQGGYGYTF
TRBV12-3/TRBV12-4	TRBD1	TRBJ2-1	NA	12	TGTGCCAGCAGCCGGACAGGAAATGAGCAGTTCTTC	CASSRTGNEQFF
TRBV6-5	TRBD1	TRBJ1-1	NA	14	TGTGCCAGCACCCCACAGGGGGCGACCACTGAAGCTTTCTTT	CASTPQGATTEAFF
TRBV2	TRBD2	TRBJ2-1	NA	15	TGTGCCAGCAGTCCGGGACTAGCGAGGGACAATGAGCAGTTCTTC	CASSPGLARDNEQFF